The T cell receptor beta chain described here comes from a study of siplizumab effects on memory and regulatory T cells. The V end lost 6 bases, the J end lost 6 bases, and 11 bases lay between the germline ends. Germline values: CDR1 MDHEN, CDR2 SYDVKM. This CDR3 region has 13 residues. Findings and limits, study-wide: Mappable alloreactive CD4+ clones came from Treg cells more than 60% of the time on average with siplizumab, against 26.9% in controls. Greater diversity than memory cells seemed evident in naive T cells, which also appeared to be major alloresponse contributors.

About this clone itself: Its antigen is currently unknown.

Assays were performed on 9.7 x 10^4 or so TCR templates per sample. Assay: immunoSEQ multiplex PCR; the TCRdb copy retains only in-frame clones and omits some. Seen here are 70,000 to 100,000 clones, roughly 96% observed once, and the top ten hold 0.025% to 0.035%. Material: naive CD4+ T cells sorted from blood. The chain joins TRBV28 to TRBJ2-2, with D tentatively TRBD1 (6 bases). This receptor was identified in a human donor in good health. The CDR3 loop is CASRLTGPGELFF. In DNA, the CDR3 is TGTGCCAGCAGGCTTACAGGGCCCGGGGAGCTGTTTTTT.